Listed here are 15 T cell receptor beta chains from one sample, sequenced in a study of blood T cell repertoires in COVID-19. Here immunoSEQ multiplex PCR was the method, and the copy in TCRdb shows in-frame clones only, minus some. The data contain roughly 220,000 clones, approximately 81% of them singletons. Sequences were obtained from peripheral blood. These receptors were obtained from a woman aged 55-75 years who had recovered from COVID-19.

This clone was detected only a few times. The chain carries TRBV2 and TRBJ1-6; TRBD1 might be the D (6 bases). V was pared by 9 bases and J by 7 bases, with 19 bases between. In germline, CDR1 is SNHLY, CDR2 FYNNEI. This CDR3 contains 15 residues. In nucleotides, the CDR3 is TGTGCCAGTACTGAACAAGGGGGGGTAAATTCACCCCTCCACTTT. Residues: CASTEQGGVNSPLHF.

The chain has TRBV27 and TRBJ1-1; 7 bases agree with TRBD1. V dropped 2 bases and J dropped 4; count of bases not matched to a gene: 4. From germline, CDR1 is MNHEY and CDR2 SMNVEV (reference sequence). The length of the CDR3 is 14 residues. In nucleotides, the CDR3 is TGTGCCAGCAGTTTAACAGGGGCGGGCACTGAAGCTTTCTTT. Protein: CASSLTGAGTEAFF.

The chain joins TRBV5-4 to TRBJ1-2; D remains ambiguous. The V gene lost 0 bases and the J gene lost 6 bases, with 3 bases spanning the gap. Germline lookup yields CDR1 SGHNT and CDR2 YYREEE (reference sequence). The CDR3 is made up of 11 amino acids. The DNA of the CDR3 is TGTGCCAGCAGCTTGGGTAATGGCTACACCTTC. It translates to CASSLGNGYTF. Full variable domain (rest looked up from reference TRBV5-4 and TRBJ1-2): ETGVTQSPTHLIKTRGQQVTLRCSSQSGHNTVSWYQQALGQGPQFIFQYYREEENGRGNFPPRFSGLQFPNYSSELNVNALELDDSALYLCASSLGNGYTFGSGTRLTVV.

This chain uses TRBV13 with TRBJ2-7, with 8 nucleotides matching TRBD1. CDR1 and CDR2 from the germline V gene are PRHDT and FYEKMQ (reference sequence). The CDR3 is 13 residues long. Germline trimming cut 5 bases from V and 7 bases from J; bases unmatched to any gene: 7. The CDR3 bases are TGTGCCAGCAGCAACCCGGACAGGGAGGAGCAGTACTTC. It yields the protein CASSNPDREEQYF.

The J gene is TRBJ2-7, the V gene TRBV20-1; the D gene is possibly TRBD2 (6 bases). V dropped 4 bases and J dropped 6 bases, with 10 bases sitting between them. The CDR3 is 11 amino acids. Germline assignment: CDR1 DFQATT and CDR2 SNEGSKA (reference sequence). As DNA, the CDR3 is TGCAGTGCTACGGTCGGGGGCGAGCAGTACTTC. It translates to CSATVGGEQYF.

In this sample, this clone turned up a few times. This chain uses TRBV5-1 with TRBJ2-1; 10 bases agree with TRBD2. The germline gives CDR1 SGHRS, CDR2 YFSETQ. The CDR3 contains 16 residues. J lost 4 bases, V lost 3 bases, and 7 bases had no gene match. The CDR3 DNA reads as TGCGCCAGCAGCTGGGCAGGGACTAGCGAGTACAATGAGCAGTTCTTC. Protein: CASSWAGTSEYNEQFF.

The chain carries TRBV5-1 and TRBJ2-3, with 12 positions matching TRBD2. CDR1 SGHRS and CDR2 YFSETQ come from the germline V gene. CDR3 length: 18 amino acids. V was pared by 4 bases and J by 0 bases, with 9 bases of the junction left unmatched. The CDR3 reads CASSTGTSGRPSTDTQYF. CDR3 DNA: TGCGCCAGCAGCACCGGGACTAGCGGGCGACCTAGCACAGATACGCAGTATTTT.

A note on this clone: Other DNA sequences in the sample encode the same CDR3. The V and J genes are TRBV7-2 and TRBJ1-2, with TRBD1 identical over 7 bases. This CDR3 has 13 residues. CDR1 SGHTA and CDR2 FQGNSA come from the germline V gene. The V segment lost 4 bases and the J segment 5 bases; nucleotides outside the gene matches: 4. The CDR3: CASSSDRRYGYTF. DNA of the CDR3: TGTGCCAGCAGCTCGGACAGGAGGTATGGCTACACCTTC.

As DNA, the CDR3 is TGTGCCAGCAGCGCACCACGACAGGGTCCCTACTATGGCTACACCTTC. Its protein product is CASSAPRQGPYYGYTF. The V call is TRBV9, the J call TRBJ1-2; the match to TRBD1 covers 7 bases. The CDR3 contains 16 residues. The V gene's germline CDR1 is SGDLS and CDR2 YYNGEE. V shed 3 bases and J 3 bases; nucleotides not matched to a gene: 11.

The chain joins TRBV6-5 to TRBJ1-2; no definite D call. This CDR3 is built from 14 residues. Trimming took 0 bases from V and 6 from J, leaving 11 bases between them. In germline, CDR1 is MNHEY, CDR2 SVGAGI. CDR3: CASSYSPGSHGYTF. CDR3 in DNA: TGTGCCAGCAGTTACTCCCCCGGGTCCCATGGCTACACCTTC.

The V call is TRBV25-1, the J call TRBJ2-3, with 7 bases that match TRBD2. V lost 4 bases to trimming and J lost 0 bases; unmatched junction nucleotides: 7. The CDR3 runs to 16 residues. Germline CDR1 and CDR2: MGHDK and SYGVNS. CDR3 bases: TGTGCCAGCAGTGGGACGGGGGGTCTTAGCACAGATACGCAGTATTTT. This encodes CASSGTGGLSTDTQYF.

CDR3 protein: CSVEEFETSGSSYEQYF. Written as DNA, the CDR3 is TGCAGCGTTGAAGAATTCGAGACTAGCGGTTCCTCCTACGAGCAGTACTTC. This rearrangement joins TRBV29-1 to TRBJ2-7, with 9 bases fitting TRBD2. The trim removed 0 bases at V and 0 bases at J, leaving 9 bases unmatched. Looked up from germline, CDR1 is SQVTM and CDR2 is ANQGSEA. The CDR3 contains 17 residues.

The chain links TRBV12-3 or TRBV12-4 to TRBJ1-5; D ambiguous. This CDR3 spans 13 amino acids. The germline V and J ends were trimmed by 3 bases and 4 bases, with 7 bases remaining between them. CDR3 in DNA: TGTGCCAGCAGTTTTGGCCAAAATCAGCCCCAGCATTTT. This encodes CASSFGQNQPQHF.

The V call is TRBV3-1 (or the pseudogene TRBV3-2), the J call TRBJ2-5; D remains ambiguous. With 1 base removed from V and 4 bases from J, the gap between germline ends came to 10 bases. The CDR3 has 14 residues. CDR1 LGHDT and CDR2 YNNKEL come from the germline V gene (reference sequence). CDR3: CASSQGALGETQYF. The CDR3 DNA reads TGTGCCAGCAGCCAAGGGGCATTGGGAGAGACCCAGTACTTC.

CDR3 sequence (DNA): TGTGCCAGCAGTTCCCTCCGGGACAGCGGTTATCAGCCCCAGCATTTT. Translating it yields CASSSLRDSGYQPQHF. J is TRBJ1-5 and V is TRBV5-6, with TRBD1 identical over 7 bases. From germline, CDR1 is SGHDT and CDR2 YYEEEE. The trim removed 5 bases at V and 5 bases at J, leaving 13 bases unmatched. The CDR3 runs to 16 residues.